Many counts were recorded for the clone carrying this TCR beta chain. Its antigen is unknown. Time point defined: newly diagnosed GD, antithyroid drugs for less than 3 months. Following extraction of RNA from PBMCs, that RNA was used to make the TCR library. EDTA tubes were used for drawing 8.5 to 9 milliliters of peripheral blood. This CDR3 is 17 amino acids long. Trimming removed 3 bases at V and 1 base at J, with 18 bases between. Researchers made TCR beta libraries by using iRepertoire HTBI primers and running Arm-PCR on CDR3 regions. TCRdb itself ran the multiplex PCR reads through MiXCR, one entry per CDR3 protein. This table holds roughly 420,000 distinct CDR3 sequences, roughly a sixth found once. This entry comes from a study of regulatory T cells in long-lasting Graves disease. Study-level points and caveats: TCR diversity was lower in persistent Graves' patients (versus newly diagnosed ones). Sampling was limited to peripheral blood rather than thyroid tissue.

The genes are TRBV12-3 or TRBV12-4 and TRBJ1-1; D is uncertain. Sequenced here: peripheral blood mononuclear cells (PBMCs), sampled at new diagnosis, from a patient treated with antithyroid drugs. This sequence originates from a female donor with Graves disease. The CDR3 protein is CASSFYLGVPPNTEAFF. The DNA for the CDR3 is TGTGCCAGCAGTTTCTATCTTGGGGTCCCACCGAACACTGAAGCTTTCTTT.